The 13 T cell receptor beta chains in this list originate from one sample, sequenced in a study of T cell repertoires in cytomegalovirus infection. These receptors lack a known antigen. TCRdb reprocessed the reads via MiXCR and lists one record per CDR3 protein. The table records approximately 770,000 distinct CDR3 sequences, 25% to 35% of them present only once. The starting material was cultured CD8+ T cells from PBMCs, obtained from culture after CMV antigen stimulation. These receptors were collected from a human donor in good health (CMV status not recorded). Some clones in this sample may be carry-over from other donors' samples.

This clonotype was observed a handful of times. The chain carries TRBV19 and TRBJ1-2, with 7 bases lining up with TRBD1. The germline CDR1 and CDR2 sequences are LNHDA and SQIVND (reference sequence). Trimming took 8 bases from V and 4 from J; bases not matched to a gene: 7. The CDR3 extends over 13 amino acids. CDR3 loop: CASWGTVIYGYTF. The CDR3 nucleotides read TGTGCCAGTTGGGGGACAGTCATCTATGGCTACACCTTC.

This clonotype has only a few counts. CDR3 amino acids: CASSPLTGAVSPLHF. In nucleotides, the CDR3 is TGTGCCAGCAGCCCCCTGACAGGGGCCGTTTCACCCCTCCACTTT. The V call is TRBV7-9, the J call TRBJ1-6; 8 bases agree with TRBD1. Germline assignment: CDR1 SEHNR and CDR2 FQNEAQ (reference sequence). V lost 5 bases to trimming and J lost 9 bases; unmatched junction nucleotides: 9. The length of the CDR3 is 15 residues.

The rearrangement joins TRBV19 to TRBJ2-1, with 8 bases identical to TRBD2. Germline V gene data show CDR1 as LNHDA and CDR2 as SQIVND (reference sequence). This CDR3 contains 17 residues. Trimming removed 2 bases from V and 3 bases from J; junction bases left unmatched: 9. The CDR3 DNA reads as TGTGCCAGTAGTATACTAGCCGGGGGGGACTACTACAATGAGCAGTTCTTC. It is translated as CASSILAGGDYYNEQFF.

The CDR3 DNA sequence: TGTGCCAGCAACGCGGGGGGATTTGGGGTCGACACCGGGGAGCTGTTTTTT. Its protein product is CASNAGGFGVDTGELFF. The gene calls are TRBV7-6 and TRBJ2-2, with 8 bases aligning to TRBD2. V lost 7 bases and J lost 3; bases outside the gene matches: 13. CDR1 is SGHVS and CDR2 is FNYEAQ in the germline V gene. The CDR3 has 17 amino acids.

This clonotype showed up many times. The CDR3 is CASSFVGDSYNEQFF. The CDR3 DNA follows: TGTGCCAGCAGCTTCGTTGGTGACTCCTACAATGAGCAGTTCTTC. J is TRBJ2-1 and V is TRBV7-2; no clear D. Trimming left V 3 bases short and J 0 bases short, with 9 bases between. The CDR3 extends over 15 amino acids. Germline V CDR1 and CDR2: SGHTA, FQGNSA.

This clonotype showed up many times. The rearrangement links TRBV4-1 to TRBJ2-7; weak D call: TRBD2 (6 bases). The CDR3 has 17 residues. Between the trimmed V and J ends, which lost 0 bases and 0 bases, there was a span of 15 bases. Germline CDR1 is MGHRA and CDR2 is YSYEKL. CDR3 amino acids: CASSQDWGLTSSYEQYF. The CDR3, as DNA: TGCGCCAGCAGCCAAGATTGGGGACTTACCAGCTCCTACGAGCAGTACTTC.

This clonotype has only a few counts. V usage is TRBV24-1 and J usage is TRBJ2-3; perhaps TRBD1 as D (5 bases). V was pared by 4 bases and J by 5 bases, with 15 bases between. The CDR3 runs 15 residues. CDR1 and CDR2 from the germline V gene are KGHDR and SFDVKD. CDR3 sequence (DNA): TGTGCCACCAGTGACCTGGACACCTCAGGAGATACGCAGTATTTT. Its protein product is CATSDLDTSGDTQYF.

This clonotype was observed a handful of times. The V and J genes are TRBV7-2 and TRBJ1-2; D may be TRBD1 (6 bases). The germline CDR1 and CDR2 sequences are SGHTA and FQGNSA. V lost 4 bases to trimming and J lost 3 bases, with 27 bases between them. The CDR3 runs 19 residues. DNA for the CDR3: TGTGCCAGCAGCTCCCCCGCCATGGACAGTTCTCTAACGGACTATGGCTACACCTTC. It yields the protein CASSSPAMDSSLTDYGYTF.

This clonotype was observed a handful of times. CDR3 in amino acids: CAISATTGGYEQYV. The CDR3 DNA follows: TGTGCCATCAGTGCCACCACAGGGGGCTACGAGCAGTACGTC. The rearrangement uses TRBV10-3 and TRBJ2-7, with TRBD1 matching 8 bases. Looked up from germline, CDR1 is ENHRY and CDR2 is SYGVKD. This CDR3 comprises 14 residues. V lost 4 bases and J lost 3; bases outside the gene matches: 5.

The CDR3 is CASSLGVQGATEAFF. CDR3 nucleotide sequence: TGTGCCAGCAGCTTAGGGGTCCAGGGGGCTACTGAAGCTTTCTTT. J is TRBJ1-1 and V is TRBV7-9; 8 bases agree with TRBD1. The CDR3 extends over 15 amino acids. V shed 1 base, J shed 5 bases, and the junction held 6 bases outside the gene matches. Per germline, CDR1 SEHNR and CDR2 FQNEAQ (reference sequence).

The genes are TRBV12-3 or TRBV12-4 and TRBJ2-5, with 7 bases matching TRBD2. V trimming: 8 bases; J trimming: 2 bases; junction bases outside the gene matches: 8. This CDR3 contains 14 residues. The CDR3 DNA follows: TGTGCCAGCCACCTTGGGGGGGGGCAAGAGACCCAGTACTTC. Its protein product is CASHLGGGQETQYF.

This clonotype was detected a few times. The J gene is TRBJ2-1, the V gene TRBV12-3 or TRBV12-4; D ambiguous. The CDR3 sequence is 16 residues long. The V and J ends lost 1 base and 8 bases respectively, with 18 bases between them. CDR3 sequence: CASSLVSYTLVDEQFF. The CDR3 coding sequence is TGTGCCAGCAGTTTAGTCTCTTATACATTGGTTGATGAGCAGTTCTTC.

This clonotype was recorded many times. The V gene is TRBV7-8, the J gene TRBJ2-1; 7 nucleotides line up with TRBD2. This CDR3 has 17 residues. Germline CDR1 and CDR2: SGHVS and FQNEAQ. V shed 3 bases and J 2 bases; nucleotides not matched to a gene: 10. The CDR3 coding sequence is TGTGCCAGCAGCTTGGTTGCGGGGGAGGTCCCCTACAATGAGCAGTTCTTC. This codes for CASSLVAGEVPYNEQFF.